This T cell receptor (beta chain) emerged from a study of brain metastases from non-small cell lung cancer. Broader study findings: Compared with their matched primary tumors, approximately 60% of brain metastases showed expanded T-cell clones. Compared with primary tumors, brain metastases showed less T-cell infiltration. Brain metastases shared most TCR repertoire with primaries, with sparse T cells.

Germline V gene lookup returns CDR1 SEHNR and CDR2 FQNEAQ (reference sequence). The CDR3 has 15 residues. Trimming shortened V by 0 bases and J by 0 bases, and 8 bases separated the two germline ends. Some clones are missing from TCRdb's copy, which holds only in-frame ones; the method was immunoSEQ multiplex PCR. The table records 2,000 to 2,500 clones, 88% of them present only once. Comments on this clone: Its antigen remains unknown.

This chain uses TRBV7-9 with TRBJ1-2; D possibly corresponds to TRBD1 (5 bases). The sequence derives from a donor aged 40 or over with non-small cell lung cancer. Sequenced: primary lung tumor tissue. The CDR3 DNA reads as TGTGCCAGCAGCTTAGCTGGGGGAACTAACTATGGCTACACCTTC. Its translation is CASSLAGGTNYGYTF.